Sequencing of this T cell receptor beta chain was carried out in a study of cytomegalovirus exposure and HLA in healthy donors. The CDR3 sequence is 16 residues long. CDR1 and CDR2 from the germline V gene are SGHVS and FNYEAQ. The V end was cut by 5 bases, the J end by 1 base, with 16 bases between. Amplification used 60 Vbeta primers and 13 Jbeta primers. The data were produced by immunoSEQ multiplex PCR, yet TCRdb's version contains in-frame clones alone and is incomplete. The data show about 230,000 clones, with about 88% seen just once and 0.24% held by the top ten. V and J are TRBV7-6 and TRBJ2-3, with a tentative D call TRBD2 (6 bases). This receptor was identified in a girl aged 2-10 years in good health and CMV-seronegative. The specimen sequenced was PBMCs. CDR3 sequence reads: CASSTNLAVRTDTQYF. The CDR3 DNA sequence: TGTGCCAGCAGCACGAATTTAGCGGTACGCACAGATACGCAGTATTTT.